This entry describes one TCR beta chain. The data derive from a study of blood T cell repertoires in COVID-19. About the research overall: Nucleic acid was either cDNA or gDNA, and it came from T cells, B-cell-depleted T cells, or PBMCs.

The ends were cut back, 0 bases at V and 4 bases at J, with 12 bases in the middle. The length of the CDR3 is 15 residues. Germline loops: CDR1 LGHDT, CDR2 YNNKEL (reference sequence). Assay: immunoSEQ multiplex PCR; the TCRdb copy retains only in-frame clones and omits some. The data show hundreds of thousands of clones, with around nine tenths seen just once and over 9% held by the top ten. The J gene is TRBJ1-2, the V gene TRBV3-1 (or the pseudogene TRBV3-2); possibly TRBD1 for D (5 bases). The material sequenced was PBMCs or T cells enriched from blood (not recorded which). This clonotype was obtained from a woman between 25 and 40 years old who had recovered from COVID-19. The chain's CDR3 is CASSQERRGIYGYTF. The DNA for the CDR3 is TGTGCCAGCAGCCAAGAAAGGCGGGGCATCTATGGCTACACCTTC.